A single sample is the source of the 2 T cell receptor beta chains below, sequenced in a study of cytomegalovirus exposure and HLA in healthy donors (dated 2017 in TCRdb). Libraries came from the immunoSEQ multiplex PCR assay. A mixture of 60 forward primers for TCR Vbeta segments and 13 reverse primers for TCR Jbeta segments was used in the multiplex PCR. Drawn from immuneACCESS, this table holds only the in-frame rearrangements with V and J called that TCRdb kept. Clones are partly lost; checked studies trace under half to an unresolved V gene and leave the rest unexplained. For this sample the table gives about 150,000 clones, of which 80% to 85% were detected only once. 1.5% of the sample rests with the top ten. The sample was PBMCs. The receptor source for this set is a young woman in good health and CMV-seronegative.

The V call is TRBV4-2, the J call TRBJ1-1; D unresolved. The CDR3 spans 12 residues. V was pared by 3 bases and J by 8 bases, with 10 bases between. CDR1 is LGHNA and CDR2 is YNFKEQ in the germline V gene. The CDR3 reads CASSQFQAEAFF. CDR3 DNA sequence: TGTGCCAGCAGCCAGTTCCAAGCCGAAGCTTTCTTT.

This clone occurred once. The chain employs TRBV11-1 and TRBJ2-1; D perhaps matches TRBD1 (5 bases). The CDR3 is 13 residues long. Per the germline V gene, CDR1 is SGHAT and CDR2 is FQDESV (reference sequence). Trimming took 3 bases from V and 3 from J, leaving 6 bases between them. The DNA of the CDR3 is TGTGCCAGCAGCTTTAGGGGCTACAATGAGCAGTTCTTC. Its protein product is CASSFRGYNEQFF.